A selection of T cell receptor beta chains follows, all from one sample in a study of blood T cell repertoires in COVID-19. The protocol was immunoSEQ multiplex PCR, while the TCRdb copy is restricted to in-frame clones and leaves out a portion. This table holds 250,000 to 350,000 clones, 88% found once. The source material was PBMCs or T cells enriched from blood (not recorded which). These receptors originate from a woman aged 25-40 years who had recovered from COVID-19. The CDR3 runs from the conserved cysteine through the conserved F or W. D genes are given only for firm matches. Where a row states a size, it is once, few, many or the class of an expanded clone; other rows omit it.

v_gene	d_gene	j_gene	abundance	CDR3aa	CDR3nt
TRBV20-1	TRBD1	TRBJ1-2	.	CSASGDRESYTF	TGCAGTGCTAGTGGGGACAGGGAAAGCTACACCTTC
TRBV12-3/TRBV12-4	TRBD1	TRBJ2-7	.	CASRTGAYEQYF	TGTGCCAGTAGGACAGGAGCCTACGAGCAGTACTTC
TRBV28	TRBD2	TRBJ2-7	.	CASSRKTSGSSEQYF	TGTGCCAGCAGTCGCAAAACTAGCGGGAGTAGCGAGCAGTACTTC
TRBV5-1	.	TRBJ2-6	.	CASNQGSGANVLTF	TGCGCCAGCAATCAGGGTTCTGGGGCCAACGTCCTGACTTTC
TRBV5-8	TRBD1	TRBJ2-3	.	CASSRDRGPDTQYF	TGTGCCAGCAGCCGGGACAGGGGACCAGATACGCAGTATTTT
TRBV7-8	.	TRBJ2-7	.	CASSPGTADYEQYF	TGTGCCAGCAGCCCCGGGACTGCTGATTACGAGCAGTACTTC
TRBV5-1	TRBD1	TRBJ1-3	.	CASSPKAQGARGNTIYF	TGCGCCAGCAGCCCCAAAGCACAGGGGGCGAGAGGAAACACCATATATTTT
TRBV5-6	TRBD2	TRBJ2-7	.	CASSLASTSGAYEQYF	TGTGCCAGCAGCCTCGCCTCGACTAGCGGTGCCTACGAGCAGTACTTC
TRBV6-4	TRBD1	TRBJ1-4	.	CASSEFGQGGPLIEKLFF	TGTGCCAGCAGTGAGTTCGGACAGGGGGGACCGTTAATAGAAAAACTGTTTTTT
TRBV28	TRBD1	TRBJ1-1	.	CASSSPQGLFLWTEAFF	TGTGCCAGCAGTTCCCCACAGGGGTTGTTTCTGTGGACTGAAGCTTTCTTT
TRBV28	.	TRBJ1-5	.	CASTTFEVPPQHF	TGTGCCAGCACCACTTTCGAAGTCCCGCCCCAGCATTTT
TRBV4-1	.	TRBJ1-2	.	CASSQRQGANYGYTF	TGCGCCAGCAGCCAGAGGCAGGGTGCTAACTATGGCTACACCTTC
TRBV18	.	TRBJ2-1	.	CASSARLGVGYEGDEQFF	TGTGCCAGCTCAGCTAGACTAGGGGTAGGGTATGAGGGCGATGAGCAGTTCTTC
TRBV28	.	TRBJ2-1	.	CASSLYRGGEQFF	TGTGCCAGCAGTTTATATAGGGGAGGTGAGCAGTTCTTC
TRBV18	.	TRBJ1-1	.	CASSPGGGYTEAFF	TGTGCCAGCTCACCCGGGGGGGGGTACACTGAAGCTTTCTTT
TRBV27	TRBD1	TRBJ2-4	.	CASSSIRQGNIQYF	TGTGCCAGCAGTTCGATCCGACAGGGAAACATTCAGTACTTC
TRBV7-8	TRBD2	TRBJ2-2	.	CASSLGTSGETNTGELFF	TGTGCCAGCAGCTTAGGGACTAGCGGGGAGACGAACACCGGGGAGCTGTTTTTT
TRBV24-1	.	TRBJ2-3	once	CATSDPGAEGAYTDTQYF	TGTGCCACCAGTGACCCCGGGGCGGAGGGGGCCTACACAGATACGCAGTATTTT
TRBV18	TRBD1	TRBJ1-1	.	CASTGQAPDTAAEAFF	TGTGCCAGCACAGGACAGGCCCCAGACACTGCCGCTGAAGCTTTCTTT
TRBV24-1	TRBD1	TRBJ2-5	once	CATSDRQGVSMETQYF	TGTGCCACCAGTGATAGACAGGGGGTAAGCATGGAGACCCAGTACTTC
TRBV30	TRBD1	TRBJ1-5	.	CAWSSQGAFNQPQHF	TGTGCCTGGAGTAGTCAGGGGGCCTTCAATCAGCCCCAGCATTTT
TRBV5-1	.	TRBJ2-5	.	CASSLSGSGETQYF	TGCGCCAGCAGCTTGAGTGGGAGCGGGGAGACCCAGTACTTC
TRBV9	TRBD1	TRBJ1-2	.	CASSVGRDSPYGYTF	TGTGCCAGCAGCGTAGGCCGGGACAGCCCCTATGGCTACACCTTC
TRBV7-9	.	TRBJ2-1	.	CASSLGLWNEQFF	TGTGCCAGCAGCTTGGGGCTATGGAATGAGCAGTTCTTC
TRBV9	.	TRBJ1-1	.	CASSANPGSGTEAFF	TGTGCCAGCAGCGCGAACCCCGGGAGCGGGACTGAAGCTTTCTTT
TRBV25-1	.	TRBJ2-7	.	CASSEAGPSSYEQYF	TGTGCCAGCAGTGAAGCAGGGCCTAGCTCCTACGAGCAGTACTTC
TRBV5-4	.	TRBJ1-6	.	CASSARAERGSPLHF	TGTGCCAGCAGCGCGCGGGCCGAAAGAGGTTCACCCCTCCACTTT
TRBV11-2	.	TRBJ2-7	few	CASSPPDYEQYF	TGTGCCAGCAGCCCCCCAGACTACGAGCAGTACTTC
TRBV10-1	TRBD1	TRBJ2-1	.	CASSDLDRKKFF	TGCGCCAGCAGTGATCTGGACAGGAAAAAGTTCTTC
TRBV5-1	TRBD2	TRBJ2-2	.	CASSLLLAGGVYTGELFF	TGCGCCAGCAGCTTGCTTCTAGCGGGAGGTGTTTACACCGGGGAGCTGTTTTTT
TRBV30	TRBD2	TRBJ2-5	.	CAWSLLAGFAETQYF	TGTGCCTGGAGTTTATTAGCGGGATTCGCTGAGACCCAGTACTTC
TRBV3-1/TRBV3-2	.	TRBJ2-1	.	CASSQVGEGTGRNEQFF	TGTGCCAGCAGCCAAGTAGGGGAGGGTACAGGGCGAAATGAGCAGTTCTTC
TRBV24-1	.	TRBJ2-1	.	CATSWGTQGFPYNEQFF	TGTGCCACCAGTTGGGGGACACAGGGTTTTCCCTACAATGAGCAGTTCTTC
TRBV7-6	.	TRBJ2-1	.	CASSLTWGGRDEQFF	TGTGCCAGCAGCTTAACGTGGGGGGGCCGGGATGAGCAGTTCTTC
TRBV9	.	TRBJ2-2	.	CASSVTSLNTGELFF	TGTGCCAGCAGCGTAACTAGCTTGAACACCGGGGAGCTGTTTTTT
TRBV19	.	TRBJ2-1	.	CASSIGTAYNEQFF	TGTGCCAGTAGTATAGGGACAGCCTACAATGAGCAGTTCTTC
TRBV6-5	TRBD1	TRBJ2-2	.	CASTGTADTGELFF	TGTGCCAGCACAGGGACAGCCGATACCGGGGAGCTGTTTTTT
TRBV27	TRBD2	TRBJ2-7	.	CASSHRTSGRASEQYF	TGTGCCAGCAGTCATCGGACTAGCGGGAGGGCCTCCGAGCAGTACTTC
TRBV28	.	TRBJ2-1	few	CASSSKTGPYNEQFF	TGTGCCAGCAGTTCGAAGACAGGCCCTTACAATGAGCAGTTCTTC
TRBV4-2	.	TRBJ1-6	.	CASSLTAGSQRLDNSPLHF	TGTGCCAGCAGCCTCACTGCCGGTAGTCAGCGCCTCGATAATTCACCCCTCCACTTT
TRBV10-2	.	TRBJ2-5	.	CASSDWAGSRDQETQYF	TGCGCCAGCAGTGATTGGGCCGGCAGCAGGGATCAAGAGACCCAGTACTTC
TRBV4-1	.	TRBJ1-2	few	CASSQALQASDRYGYTF	TGCGCCAGCAGCCAAGCGCTTCAGGCTTCCGACCGCTATGGCTACACCTTC
TRBV19	TRBD2	TRBJ2-3	.	CASSLLAGGSSTDTQYF	TGTGCCAGTAGTCTGTTAGCGGGAGGCTCGAGCACAGATACGCAGTATTTT
TRBV3-1/TRBV3-2	.	TRBJ1-2	once	CASSHGQGTSYTF	TGTGCCAGCAGCCATGGTCAGGGAACGAGCTACACCTTC
TRBV5-5	TRBD1	TRBJ2-7	.	CASSPRRDRGIEQYF	TGTGCCAGCAGCCCTCGCCGGGACAGGGGGATCGAGCAGTACTTC
TRBV27	TRBD2	TRBJ2-3	.	CASRRRGPLAGITDTQYF	TGTGCCAGCAGAAGGAGGGGGCCACTAGCGGGGATCACAGATACGCAGTATTTT
TRBV7-9	TRBD2	TRBJ2-7	few	CASSFSGGAYEQYF	TGTGCCAGCAGCTTTAGCGGGGGAGCATACGAGCAGTACTTC
TRBV7-9	.	TRBJ1-1	.	CASSSRQRGEAFF	TGTGCCAGCAGCTCCCGACAGCGGGGTGAAGCTTTCTTT
TRBV18	.	TRBJ2-1	few	CASSPLGAEQFF	TGTGCCAGCTCACCACTAGGGGCTGAGCAGTTCTTC
TRBV19	.	TRBJ1-2	.	CASSTRDFSYGYTF	TGTGCCAGTAGTACCCGGGACTTTAGCTATGGCTACACCTTC
TRBV28	TRBD1	TRBJ1-5	.	CASSLLQGGDSNQPQHF	TGTGCCAGCAGTCTACTACAGGGGGGGGATAGCAATCAGCCCCAGCATTTT
TRBV25-1	.	TRBJ1-1	.	CASSEYRGLAAFF	TGTGCCAGCAGTGAATATCGGGGGTTGGCAGCTTTCTTT
TRBV25-1	TRBD1	TRBJ2-3	.	CASSGGQGSTDTQYF	TGTGCCAGCAGTGGTGGACAGGGGAGCACAGATACGCAGTATTTT
TRBV28	TRBD1	TRBJ1-4	.	CASSLEAQGVTTNEKLFF	TGTGCCAGCAGTTTGGAGGCACAGGGGGTGACAACTAATGAAAAACTGTTTTTT
TRBV10-3	TRBD2	TRBJ2-7	.	CAIRSLAASYEQYF	TGTGCCATCAGGTCCCTAGCGGCCTCCTACGAGCAGTACTTC
TRBV25-1	.	TRBJ2-5	.	CASSESGGEETQYF	TGTGCCAGCAGTGAATCCGGGGGTGAGGAGACCCAGTACTTC
TRBV6-5	TRBD1	TRBJ1-6	.	CASSYSWTGVNSPLHF	TGTGCCAGCAGTTACTCCTGGACAGGGGTAAATTCACCCCTCCACTTT
TRBV9	.	TRBJ1-1	.	CASSPRGGPNTEAFF	TGTGCCAGCAGCCCCCGGGGGGGCCCGAACACTGAAGCTTTCTTT
TRBV2	.	TRBJ1-5	.	CASSRQKYNQPQHF	TGTGCCAGCAGTCGACAGAAATACAATCAGCCCCAGCATTTT